Each of the 23 T cell receptor beta chains below was sequenced from the same sample in a study of cytomegalovirus exposure and HLA in healthy donors. Researchers ran the PCR with 60 Vbeta and 13 Jbeta primers. This table comes from immunoSEQ multiplex PCR, and its TCRdb copy is limited to in-frame clones, with some not included. The sample shows roughly 98,000 clones, about four fifths of them seen only once. The material sequenced was PBMCs. These receptors all stem from a female donor in good health and CMV-seropositive.

The CDR3 coding sequence is TGTGCCAGCAGCTTAGGGCCCGTCACTAGCGGGGGGGCCTCCTACGAGCAGTACTTC. It encodes CASSLGPVTSGGASYEQYF. The genes are TRBV7-2 and TRBJ2-7, with 13 positions matching TRBD2. The J segment lost 0 bases and the V segment lost 1 base, leaving 9 bases of the junction unmatched. Germline CDR1 and CDR2: SGHTA and FQGNSA. CDR3 length: 19 amino acids.

V usage is TRBV11-2 and J usage is TRBJ2-2; 8 bases are shared with TRBD1. After removal of 1 base from V and 3 bases from J, the junction contained 1 base not matched to a gene. The CDR3 extends over 15 amino acids. Germline-derived CDR1 and CDR2 are SGHAT and FQNNGV. For the CDR3, the DNA is TGTGCCAGCAGCTTAGGGACAGGGTACACCGGGGAGCTGTTTTTT. As protein: CASSLGTGYTGELFF.

The chain has TRBV6-6 and TRBJ1-5, with TRBD1 identical over 8 bases. The V segment lost 4 bases and the J segment 4 bases; nucleotides outside the gene matches: 6. Germline CDR1 is MNHNY and CDR2 is SVGAGI (reference sequence). There are 15 residues in the CDR3. The CDR3 loop is CASSSSTGENQPQHF. CDR3 DNA sequence: TGTGCCAGCAGTTCCTCGACAGGGGAGAATCAGCCCCAGCATTTT.

This clone was observed a single time. The CDR3 DNA reads TGTGCCTGGGCTGGGACTAGCGGGAGTTTGGATACGCAGTATTTT. Translation: CAWAGTSGSLDTQYF. The genes are TRBV30 and TRBJ2-3; 14 nucleotides agree with TRBD2. The germline V gene encodes CDR1 GTSNPN and CDR2 SVGIG (reference sequence). Trimming at V came to 5 bases and at J to 6 bases, leaving 7 bases not matched to a gene. CDR3 size: 15 residues.

With regard to this clone: Germline and junction disagree at one end, which may indicate a read error. The chain carries TRBV7-9 and TRBJ1-2; D call uncertain. CDR3 length: 13 residues. Per the germline V gene, CDR1 is SEHNR and CDR2 is FQNEAQ (reference sequence). DNA for the CDR3: TGTTCCAGCAGCCAGGCCCCTAACTATGGCTACACCTTC. Its protein product is CSSSQAPNYGYTF.

The chain is built from TRBV18 and TRBJ1-4; 8 bases align to TRBD1. Germline V gives CDR1 KGHSH, CDR2 LQKENI. This CDR3 region has 15 residues. V lost 6 bases, J lost 8 bases, and 11 bases stayed unmatched. CDR3 DNA sequence: TGTGCCAGCTCCGTCATAGGACAGGGTGAAGAAAAACTGTTTTTT. Its translation: CASSVIGQGEEKLFF.

The chain joins TRBV7-9 to TRBJ2-2; 9 positions agree with TRBD1. Trimming took 5 bases from V and 7 from J; bases not matched to a gene: 8. The length of the CDR3 is 15 residues. The germline V gene encodes CDR1 SEHNR and CDR2 FQNEAQ (reference sequence). The CDR3 DNA sequence: TGTGCCAGCAGCCCAGCACAGGGGGCTGGCGGGGAGCTGTTTTTT. Protein sequence: CASSPAQGAGGELFF.

This CDR3 is CASSLGLRETGEQFF. As DNA, the CDR3 is TGTGCCAGCAGCTTAGGTCTCCGGGAAACCGGGGAGCAGTTCTTC. The rearrangement links TRBV7-8 to TRBJ2-1, with TRBD2 as a possible D gene (5 bases). The ends were cut back, 1 base at V and 10 bases at J, with 17 bases in the middle. Per the germline V gene, CDR1 is SGHVS and CDR2 is FQNEAQ. This CDR3 contains 15 residues.

For the CDR3, the DNA is TGTGCCAGTAGTTACAGGTACGAGCAGTACTTC. This encodes CASSYRYEQYF. The chain has TRBV19 and TRBJ2-7; tentative D call: TRBD1 (5 bases). CDR3 size: 11 residues. V lost 5 bases to trimming and J lost 4 bases, with 6 bases between them. Per the germline V gene, CDR1 is LNHDA and CDR2 is SQIVND (reference sequence).

This clone has only a few counts. V and J are TRBV29-1 and TRBJ2-5; possible D gene TRBD1, 6 bases. The DNA end favors TRBJ2-7, so the J call may be wrong. Germline V gene sequence: CDR1 SQVTM, CDR2 ANQGSEA. This CDR3 has 14 residues. CDR3 nucleotides: TGCAGCGTTGCTAGGACAGTTGTTCCCTACGAGCAGTACTTC. It yields the protein CSVARTVVPYEQYF.

J is TRBJ2-1 and V is TRBV7-8; D gene unclear. The germline V and J ends were trimmed by 4 bases and 8 bases, with 18 bases remaining between them. Germline V gene lookup returns CDR1 SGHVS and CDR2 FQNEAQ. CDR3 length: 15 amino acids. This chain's CDR3 is CASSSRVSVWDEQFF. The CDR3 DNA is TGTGCCAGCAGCTCCCGGGTCTCCGTATGGGATGAGCAGTTCTTC.

The chain links TRBV15 to TRBJ2-3, with 9 bases fitting TRBD2. V dropped 0 bases and J dropped 4; count of bases not matched to a gene: 5. Germline assignment: CDR1 LNHNV and CDR2 YYDKDF (reference sequence). The CDR3 has 16 amino acids. The CDR3 DNA reads TGTGCCACCAGCAGAGAAGGCGGGGGGGGCGCAGATACGCAGTATTTT. Protein product: CATSREGGGGADTQYF. Drawing the rest from reference TRBV15 and TRBJ2-3, the complete variable domain is DAMVIQNPRYQVTQFGKPVTLSCSQTLNHNVMYWYQQKSSQAPKLLFHYYDKDFNNEADTPDNFQSRRPNTSFCFLDIRSPGLGDTAMYLCATSREGGGGADTQYFGPGTRLTVL.

The V and J genes are TRBV5-4 and TRBJ1-2, with no clear D. CDR1 is SGHNT and CDR2 is YYREEE in the germline V gene (reference sequence). Trimming removed 0 bases at V and 0 bases at J, with 9 bases between. CDR3 length: 15 amino acids. The chain's CDR3 is CASSLGAGSNYGYTF. CDR3 coding DNA: TGTGCCAGCAGCTTGGGGGCCGGTTCTAACTATGGCTACACCTTC.

The V gene is TRBV5-1, the J gene TRBJ1-6, with D tentatively TRBD1 (6 bases). In germline, CDR1 is SGHRS, CDR2 YFSETQ. CDR3 length equals 14 residues. Trimming cost V 7 bases and J 6 bases, with 14 bases left between them. CDR3 in DNA: TGCGCCAGCCGCGTGGACAGCCTTAATTCACCCCTCCACTTT. Its protein is CASRVDSLNSPLHF. Looking up the rest from reference TRBV5-1 and TRBJ1-6 gives the full variable domain: KAGVTQTPRYLIKTRGQQVTLSCSPISGHRSVSWYQQTPGQGLQFLFEYFSETQRNKGNFPGRFSGRQFSNSRSEMNVSTLELGDSALYLCASRVDSLNSPLHFGNGTRLTVT.

The table lists this clone with a count of one. The chain links TRBV6-5 to TRBJ1-2; the match to TRBD1 covers 9 bases. J gave up 5 bases and V 2 bases, and 3 bases lay outside the gene matches. This CDR3 contains 14 residues. The germline gives CDR1 MNHEY, CDR2 SVGAGI. CDR3 nucleotide sequence: TGTGCCAGCAGTTACAAGACAGGGGGGTATGGCTACACCTTC. Its protein is CASSYKTGGYGYTF.

This clone was observed a few times. This chain links TRBV29-1 with TRBJ2-7, with D perhaps matching TRBD2 (5 bases). Germline loops: CDR1 SQVTM, CDR2 ANQGSEA. The CDR3 sequence is 14 residues long. Trimming stripped 0 bases from V and 4 bases from J, with 13 bases between. CDR3 sequence (DNA): TGCAGCGTTGAAGAGAACAACAAGCGGTACGAGCAGTACTTC. Protein sequence: CSVEENNKRYEQYF.

The chain couples TRBV30 to TRBJ2-5; the match to TRBD1 covers 10 bases. V shed 4 bases, J shed 2 bases, and the junction held 7 bases outside the gene matches. The CDR3 has 15 amino acids. CDR1 is GTSNPN, CDR2 SVGIG, per germline (reference sequence). CDR3 amino acids: CAWTPLDRGQETQYF. The CDR3 region has the DNA TGTGCCTGGACGCCCCTGGACAGGGGGCAAGAGACCCAGTACTTC.

This clone was seen only a few times. The chain combines TRBV9 with TRBJ1-5, with a tentative D call TRBD1 (5 bases). The CDR3 contains 17 residues. The V end lost 3 bases, the J end lost 6 bases, and 22 bases lay between the germline ends. In germline, CDR1 is SGDLS, CDR2 YYNGEE. The CDR3 sequence: CASSAGSGVLSTQPQHF. CDR3 nucleotide sequence: TGTGCCAGCAGCGCGGGGTCGGGGGTACTCTCTACTCAGCCCCAGCATTTT.

The V gene is TRBV7-3, the J gene TRBJ2-5; D might be TRBD2 (5 bases). The CDR3 is made up of 15 amino acids. V gave up 3 bases and J gave up 4 bases, with 15 bases separating them. Germline values: CDR1 SGHTA, CDR2 FQGTGA. CDR3 sequence: CASSFSSGNRETQYF. CDR3 sequence (DNA): TGTGCCAGCAGCTTCTCGTCGGGGAATAGAGAGACCCAGTACTTC.

The genes are TRBV4-3 and TRBJ2-2; D is ambiguous. V was shortened by 0 bases and J by 5 bases, with 7 bases between the two germline ends. The CDR3 runs 14 residues. CDR1 LGHNA and CDR2 YSLEER come from the germline V gene. The DNA of the CDR3 is TGCGCCAGCAGCCAAGATGGGCGAACCGGGGAGCTGTTTTTT. As protein: CASSQDGRTGELFF.

The CDR3 protein is CASSWWELSTDTQYF. DNA for the CDR3: TGCGCCAGCAGCTGGTGGGAGTTAAGCACAGATACGCAGTATTTT. The J gene is TRBJ2-3, the V gene TRBV5-1, with D possibly TRBD2 on 5 matching bases. V was pared by 3 bases and J by 0 bases, with 11 bases between. This CDR3 is 15 amino acids long. The germline gives CDR1 SGHRS, CDR2 YFSETQ.

This clone was observed a handful of times. The gene calls are TRBV6-5 and TRBJ1-4; D is unclear. V was shortened by 6 bases and J by 10 bases, with 18 bases between the two germline ends. Germline CDR1 MNHEY, CDR2 SVGAGI. The CDR3 sequence is 14 residues long. CDR3 in amino acids: CASSPAQAAGKLFF. DNA for the CDR3: TGTGCCAGCAGCCCGGCCCAGGCGGCGGGAAAACTGTTTTTT.

The chain has TRBV5-1 and TRBJ2-3; no firm D call. This CDR3 has 13 amino acids. CDR1 and CDR2 (germline): SGHRS, YFSETQ. The germline V and J ends were trimmed by 4 bases and 4 bases, with 10 bases remaining between them. DNA of the CDR3: TGCGCCAGCAGCCTATCTGTGGCAGATACGCAGTATTTT. This encodes CASSLSVADTQYF.